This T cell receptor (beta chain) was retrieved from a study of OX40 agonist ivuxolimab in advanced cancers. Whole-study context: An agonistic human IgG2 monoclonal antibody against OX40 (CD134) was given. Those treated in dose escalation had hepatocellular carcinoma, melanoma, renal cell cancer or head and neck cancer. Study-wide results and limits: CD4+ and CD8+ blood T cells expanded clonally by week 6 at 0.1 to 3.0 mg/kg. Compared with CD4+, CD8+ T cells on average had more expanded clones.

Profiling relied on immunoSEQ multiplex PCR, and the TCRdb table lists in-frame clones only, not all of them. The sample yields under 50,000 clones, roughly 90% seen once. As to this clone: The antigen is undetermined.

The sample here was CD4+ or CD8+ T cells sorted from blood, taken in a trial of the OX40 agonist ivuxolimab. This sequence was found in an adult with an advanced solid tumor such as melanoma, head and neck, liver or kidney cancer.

Here the CDR3 reads CASSYGTHRRELFF. CDR3 DNA sequence: TGTGCCAGCAGCTACGGGACCCACAGGCGGGAGCTGTTTTTT. The chain carries TRBV9 and TRBJ2-2; D possibly matches TRBD1 or TRBD2 (5 bases each). Germline V gene sequence: CDR1 SGDLS, CDR2 YYNGEE. The CDR3 is made up of 14 amino acids. Trimming pared 4 bases from V and 9 bases from J, leaving 16 bases between.